The 22 T cell receptor beta chains below all came from one sample that was sequenced in a study of T-cell memory formation after mild COVID-19. TCRdb recomputed calls from the 5' RACE reads with MiXCR, one row per CDR3 protein. The repertoire consists of 500,000 to 600,000 distinct CDR3 sequences, with under 20% occurring once and the leading ten covering more than 10%. The specimen was PBMCs or a T cell subset sorted from them (not recorded which). The source is an adult woman who had mild COVID-19 (a few samples of this study predate the infection). Cell type and time point are not known.

The gene calls are TRBV12-3 or TRBV12-4 and TRBJ1-6; 7 bases map to TRBD1. Trimming took 3 bases from V and 9 from J; bases not matched to a gene: 5. The CDR3 spans 14 residues. CDR3 DNA sequence: TGTGCCAGCAGTTTCGAGGGGGCAAGTTCACCCCTCCACTTT. It codes for CASSFEGASSPLHF.

The chain employs TRBV9 and TRBJ2-1; D might be TRBD2 (7 bases). The CDR3 runs 17 residues. The V gene's germline CDR1 is SGDLS and CDR2 YYNGEE. V was clipped by 4 bases and J by 5 bases, with 22 bases between them. The CDR3 sequence is CASSLPTGGGPNNEQFF. Written as DNA, the CDR3 is TGTGCCAGCAGCCTCCCCACTGGCGGGGGCCCCAACAATGAGCAGTTCTTC.

The chain has TRBV27 and TRBJ2-2, with 8 bases aligning to TRBD2. Trimming took 10 bases from V and 7 from J; bases not matched to a gene: 14. The CDR3 runs to 15 residues. Per the germline V gene, CDR1 is MNHEY and CDR2 is SMNVEV (reference sequence). The CDR3 reads CATGREGLLRGELFF. The CDR3 region has the DNA TGTGCCACCGGACGGGAGGGCCTATTACGCGGGGAGCTGTTTTTT.

The rearrangement links TRBV24-1 to TRBJ2-1; D assignment may be TRBD1 or TRBD2 (6 bases each). Germline loops: CDR1 KGHDR, CDR2 SFDVKD. The V gene lost 1 base and the J gene lost 5 bases, with 20 bases spanning the gap. The CDR3 is 18 amino acids. The CDR3 region is CATSDFDPGDSRDNEQFF. The CDR3 DNA is TGTGCCACCAGTGATTTCGACCCAGGGGACTCCCGGGACAATGAGCAGTTCTTC.

This sequence joins TRBV19 and TRBJ2-7; D unclear. Trimming took off 3 bases at V and 3 bases at J, with 15 bases between the two ends. The CDR3 loop spans 15 amino acids. CDR1 is LNHDA and CDR2 is SQIVND in the germline V gene (reference sequence). The CDR3 is CASSIAGRGYYEQYF. The CDR3 bases are TGTGCCAGTAGTATTGCTGGCAGAGGATACTACGAGCAGTACTTC.

The chain uses TRBV7-3 and TRBJ1-1; 7 positions agree with TRBD1. The CDR3 has 13 residues. From germline, CDR1 is SGHTA and CDR2 FQGTGA. The V segment lost 5 bases and the J segment 6 bases; nucleotides outside the gene matches: 6. CDR3 in amino acids: CASSIGGVSEAFF. The CDR3 DNA follows: TGTGCCAGCAGCATAGGGGGCGTCTCTGAAGCTTTCTTT.

The J gene is TRBJ2-3, the V gene TRBV30; maybe TRBD2 (5 bases). V was pared by 2 bases and J by 3 bases, with 12 bases between. Germline CDR1 is GTSNPN and CDR2 is SVGIG (reference sequence). The CDR3 has 14 residues. CDR3 sequence: CAWSRGGTTDTQYF. In nucleotides, the CDR3 is TGTGCCTGGAGTCGGGGTGGAACGACAGATACGCAGTATTTT.

This clonotype was observed a few times. This chain connects TRBV3-1 to TRBJ2-1; 13 bases fit TRBD2. The CDR3 contains 17 residues. Unmatched junction bases numbered 13, after V lost 4 bases and J lost 10 bases. Germline loops: CDR1 LGHDT, CDR2 YNNKEL (reference sequence). CDR3 in amino acids: CASSPPFTSGRAREQFF. The CDR3 nucleotides read TGTGCCAGCAGCCCTCCCTTCACTAGCGGGAGGGCGAGGGAGCAGTTCTTC.

The rearrangement uses TRBV7-9 and TRBJ1-1, with a weak D call TRBD1 (6 bases). The V end lost 7 bases, the J end lost 4 bases, and 22 bases lay between the germline ends. Per the germline V gene, CDR1 is SEHNR and CDR2 is FQNEAQ (reference sequence). CDR3 length: 16 amino acids. CDR3 sequence reads: CASTNARGLGSTEAFF. The DNA of the CDR3 is TGTGCCAGCACTAACGCGAGGGGGTTGGGTAGCACTGAAGCTTTCTTT.

The chain combines TRBV5-1 with TRBJ1-2; 8 positions agree with TRBD1. The junction had 8 bases not matched to a gene; V was cut back by 4 bases and J by 3 bases. The CDR3 extends over 15 amino acids. Germline CDR1 reads SGHRS; CDR2 reads YFSETQ. The CDR3 nucleotides are TGCGCCAGCAGCCCGCAGGGGGCAGGCGACTATGGCTACACCTTC. Its translation: CASSPQGAGDYGYTF. The full variable domain, rest sourced from reference TRBV5-1 and TRBJ1-2, is KAGVTQTPRYLIKTRGQQVTLSCSPISGHRSVSWYQQTPGQGLQFLFEYFSETQRNKGNFPGRFSGRQFSNSRSEMNVSTLELGDSALYLCASSPQGAGDYGYTFGSGTRLTVV.

The chain couples TRBV4-1 to TRBJ2-3; 12 nucleotides agree with TRBD2. Per germline, CDR1 MGHRA and CDR2 YSYEKL. V gave up 2 bases and J gave up 4 bases; unmatched junction bases: 7. This CDR3 is 17 amino acids long. The CDR3 nucleotides read TGCGCCAGCAGCCAAACCTCTAGCGGGGGGGCCCCAGATACGCAGTATTTT. Translating it yields CASSQTSSGGAPDTQYF.

The table lists this clonotype with a few counts. The chain employs TRBV3-1 and TRBJ2-3; 14 positions agree with TRBD2. V dropped 8 bases and J dropped 5; count of bases not matched to a gene: 6. Germline V CDR1 and CDR2: LGHDT, YNNKEL (reference sequence). The CDR3 has 15 amino acids. The chain's CDR3 is CASAFGLAGGDTQYF. In DNA, the CDR3 is TGTGCCAGCGCCTTTGGACTAGCGGGAGGAGATACGCAGTATTTT.

The chain has TRBV6-2 or TRBV6-3 and TRBJ2-3; 12 nucleotides align to TRBD2. Losses at the gene ends were 2 bases for V and 1 base for J; bases not matched to a gene: 4. The CDR3 runs to 17 residues. Germline assignment: CDR1 MNHEY and CDR2 SVGEGT. The CDR3 reads CASSYLRLAGGTDTQYF. DNA for the CDR3: TGTGCCAGCAGTTACCTTAGACTAGCGGGAGGCACAGATACGCAGTATTTT.

This clonotype was observed a handful of times. V usage is TRBV28 and J usage is TRBJ2-7, with 10 positions matching TRBD1. The CDR3 sequence is 15 residues long. CDR1 and CDR2 from the germline V gene are MDHEN and SYDVKM. The V segment lost 2 bases and the J segment 4 bases; nucleotides outside the gene matches: 5. This chain's CDR3 is CASSLIDRGRYEQYF. In DNA, the CDR3 is TGTGCCAGCAGTTTAATCGACAGGGGGCGATACGAGCAGTACTTC.

This clonotype was observed a handful of times. The chain joins TRBV5-1 to TRBJ2-5, with 12 nucleotides matching TRBD2. The CDR3 extends over 15 amino acids. Unmatched junction bases numbered 8, after V lost 6 bases and J lost 5 bases. Germline-derived CDR1 and CDR2 are SGHRS and YFSETQ. CDR3 protein: CASTLAGGPGETQYF. In DNA, the CDR3 is TGCGCCAGCACCCTAGCGGGAGGGCCGGGGGAGACCCAGTACTTC.

This clonotype occurred a few times. The gene calls are TRBV20-1 and TRBJ2-1, with 8 bases aligning to TRBD2. The CDR3 has 16 amino acids. Unmatched junction bases numbered 6, after V lost 1 base and J lost 1 base. CDR1 is DFQATT and CDR2 is SNEGSKA in the germline V gene (reference sequence). DNA of the CDR3: TGCAGTGCTAGAGTCCCCACGGGAGGGTCCTACAATGAGCAGTTCTTC. This codes for CSARVPTGGSYNEQFF.

The chain links TRBV19 to TRBJ1-2, with 8 positions matching TRBD1. The CDR3 consists of 15 residues. Germline V lookup: CDR1 LNHDA, CDR2 SQIVND (reference sequence). Trimming took 5 bases from V and 8 from J; bases not matched to a gene: 13. In DNA, the CDR3 is TGTGCCAGTAGTGATGACAGGGGAGGCACAAGCGGCTACACCTTC. It specifies CASSDDRGGTSGYTF.

This chain uses TRBV20-1 with TRBJ2-2; the D is unclear. This CDR3 is 16 amino acids long. CDR1 and CDR2 from the germline V gene are DFQATT and SNEGSKA (reference sequence). Trimming shortened V by 2 bases and J by 0 bases, and 13 bases separated the two germline ends. CDR3 sequence (DNA): TGCAGTGCTAGACCATCTAAGCGTCCGAACACCGGGGAGCTGTTTTTT. The encoded protein is CSARPSKRPNTGELFF.

In this sample, this clonotype turned up many times. The gene calls are TRBV12-3 or TRBV12-4 and TRBJ1-2; no clear D gene. CDR3 length: 12 amino acids. Deletions cut 3 bases from V and 8 bases from J, with 10 bases between. As DNA, the CDR3 is TGTGCCAGCAGTTTTGAAGGGTACGGCTACACCTTC. This translates into CASSFEGYGYTF.

The gene calls are TRBV7-6 and TRBJ2-7; tentative D call: TRBD2 (6 bases). The ends were cut back, 2 bases at V and 7 bases at J, with 12 bases in the middle. The CDR3 consists of 13 residues. Germline values: CDR1 SGHVS, CDR2 FNYEAQ. The CDR3 reads CASSLSRGEEQYF. The DNA for the CDR3 is TGTGCCAGCAGCTTATCGCGGGGCGAGGAGCAGTACTTC. The variable domain in full, with the rest retrieved from reference TRBV7-6 and TRBJ2-7, is GAGVSQSPRYKVTKRGQDVALRCDPISGHVSLYWYRQALGQGPEFLTYFNYEAQQDKSGLPNDRFSAERPEGSISTLTIQRTEQRDSAMYRCASSLSRGEEQYFGPGTRLTVT.

The chain is built from TRBV7-3 and TRBJ1-1; D call uncertain. This CDR3 contains 13 residues. CDR1 is SGHTA, CDR2 FQGTGA, per germline. V was trimmed by 2 bases and J by 11 bases, leaving 15 bases between them. The DNA of the CDR3 is TGTGCCAGCAGCTTATCGAAAGGGTCTGGGGCTTTCTTT. This codes for CASSLSKGSGAFF.

This clonotype showed up just a few times. The chain has TRBV6-5 and TRBJ1-1; weak D call: TRBD1 (5 bases). The germline V gene has CDR1 MNHEY and CDR2 SVGAGI. V lost 5 bases to trimming and J lost 4 bases, with 14 bases between them. There are 14 residues in the CDR3. The CDR3 loop reads CASSPQGVGTEAFF. The CDR3 DNA follows: TGTGCCAGCAGTCCTCAGGGTGTCGGCACTGAAGCTTTCTTT.